There are a few counts of the clone carrying this T cell receptor (beta chain). With 5 bases removed from V and 1 base from J, the gap between germline ends came to 15 bases. The CDR3 loop spans 15 amino acids. HTBI primers from iRepertoire and Arm-PCR of CDR3 regions yielded the TCR beta libraries. TCRdb analysed the multiplex PCR reads with MiXCR anew, one entry per CDR3 protein. Of 400,000 to 450,000 distinct CDR3 sequences listed, roughly a quarter are singletons. The time point here: persistent/refractory GD, antithyroid drugs over 5 years with positive TRAb. Preparation of the TCR library used RNA extracted from PBMCs. This entry is derived from a study of regulatory T cells in long-lasting Graves disease.

The receptor's source is a female donor with Graves disease. This specimen consisted of peripheral blood mononuclear cells (PBMCs), obtained when the disease was refractory, from a patient treated with antithyroid drugs. V gene TRBV12-3 or TRBV12-4 combines with J gene TRBJ2-7; D possibly corresponds to TRBD2 (6 bases). The chain's CDR3 is CASSPLTGVSYEQYF. DNA for the CDR3: TGTGCCAGCAGTCCTCTGACGGGAGTGTCCTACGAGCAGTACTTC.